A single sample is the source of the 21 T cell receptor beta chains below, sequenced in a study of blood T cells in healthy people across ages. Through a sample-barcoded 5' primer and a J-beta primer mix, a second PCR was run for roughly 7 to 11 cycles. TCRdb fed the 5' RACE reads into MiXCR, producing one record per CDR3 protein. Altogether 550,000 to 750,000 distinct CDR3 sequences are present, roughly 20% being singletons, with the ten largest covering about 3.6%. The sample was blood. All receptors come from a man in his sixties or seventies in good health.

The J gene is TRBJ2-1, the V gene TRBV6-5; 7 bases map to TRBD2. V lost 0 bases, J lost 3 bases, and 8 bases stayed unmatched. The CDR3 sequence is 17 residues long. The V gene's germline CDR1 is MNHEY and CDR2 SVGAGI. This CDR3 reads CASSYSGSSGGYNEQFF. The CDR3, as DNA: TGTGCCAGCAGTTACTCTGGGTCTAGCGGAGGCTACAATGAGCAGTTCTTC.

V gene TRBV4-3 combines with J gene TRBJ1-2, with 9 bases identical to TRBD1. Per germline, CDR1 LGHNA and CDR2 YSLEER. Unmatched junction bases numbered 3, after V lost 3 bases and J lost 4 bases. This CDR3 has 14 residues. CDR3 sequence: CASSQDRGGYGYTF. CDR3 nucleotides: TGCGCCAGCAGCCAGGACAGGGGAGGCTATGGCTACACCTTC.

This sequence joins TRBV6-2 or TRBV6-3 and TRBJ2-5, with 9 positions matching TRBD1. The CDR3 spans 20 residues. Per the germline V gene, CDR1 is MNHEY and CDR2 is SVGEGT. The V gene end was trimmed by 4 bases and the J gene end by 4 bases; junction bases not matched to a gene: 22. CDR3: CASSFRLGQGEVEYRETQYF. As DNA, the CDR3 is TGTGCCAGCAGTTTTCGATTGGGACAGGGAGAAGTTGAATATCGAGAGACCCAGTACTTC.

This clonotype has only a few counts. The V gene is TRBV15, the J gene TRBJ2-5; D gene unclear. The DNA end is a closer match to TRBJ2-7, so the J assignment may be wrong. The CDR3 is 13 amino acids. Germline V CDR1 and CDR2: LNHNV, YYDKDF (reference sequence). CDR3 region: CATSRGLSYEQYF. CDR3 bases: TGTGCCACCAGCAGAGGTTTGAGCTACGAGCAGTACTTC.

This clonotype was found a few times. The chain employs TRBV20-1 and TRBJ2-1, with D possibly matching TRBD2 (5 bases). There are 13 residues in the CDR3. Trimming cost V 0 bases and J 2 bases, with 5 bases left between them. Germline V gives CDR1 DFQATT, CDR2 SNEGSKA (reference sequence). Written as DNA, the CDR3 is TGCAGTGCTAGAGAAGCGGCCTACAATGAGCAGTTCTTC. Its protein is CSAREAAYNEQFF.

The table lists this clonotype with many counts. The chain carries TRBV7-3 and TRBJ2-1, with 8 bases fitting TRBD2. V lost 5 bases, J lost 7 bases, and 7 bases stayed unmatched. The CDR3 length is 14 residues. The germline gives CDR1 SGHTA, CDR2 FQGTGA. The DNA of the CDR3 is TGTGCCAGCAGCCTTAGCGGGGTCACGAATGAGCAGTTCTTC. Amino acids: CASSLSGVTNEQFF.

The CDR3 DNA is TGTGCCAGCAGCCAAGATACGGCGGCAGGGCCAAGAAATGAGCAGTTCTTC. It encodes CASSQDTAAGPRNEQFF. This chain joins TRBV3-1 and TRBJ2-1; maybe TRBD1 (5 bases). CDR1 is LGHDT, CDR2 YNNKEL, per germline (reference sequence). V gave up 0 bases and J gave up 7 bases, with 19 bases separating them. This CDR3 is built from 17 residues.

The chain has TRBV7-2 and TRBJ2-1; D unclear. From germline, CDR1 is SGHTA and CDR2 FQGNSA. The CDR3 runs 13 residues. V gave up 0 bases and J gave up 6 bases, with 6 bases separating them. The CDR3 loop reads CASSLAWSNEQFF. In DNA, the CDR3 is TGTGCCAGCAGCTTAGCCTGGTCCAATGAGCAGTTCTTC. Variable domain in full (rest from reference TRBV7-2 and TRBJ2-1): GAGVSQSPSNKVTEKGKDVELRCDPISGHTALYWYRQSLGQGLEFLIYFQGNSAPDKSGLPSDRFSAERTGGSVSTLTIQRTQQEDSAVYLCASSLAWSNEQFFGPGTRLTVL.

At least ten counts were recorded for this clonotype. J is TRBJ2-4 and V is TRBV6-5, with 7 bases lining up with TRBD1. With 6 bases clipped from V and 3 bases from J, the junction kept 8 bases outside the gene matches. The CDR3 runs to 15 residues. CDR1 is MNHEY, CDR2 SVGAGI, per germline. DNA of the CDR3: TGTGCCAGCAGCAAGGACAGGTTTGGCAAAAACATTCAGTACTTC. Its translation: CASSKDRFGKNIQYF.

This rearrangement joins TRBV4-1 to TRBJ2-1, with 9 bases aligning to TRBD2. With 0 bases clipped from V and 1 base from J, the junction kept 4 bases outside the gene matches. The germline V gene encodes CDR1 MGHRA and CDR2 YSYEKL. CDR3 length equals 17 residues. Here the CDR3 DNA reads TGCGCCAGCAGCCAAGAGGGACTAGCTTTTTCCTACAATGAGCAGTTCTTC. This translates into CASSQEGLAFSYNEQFF.

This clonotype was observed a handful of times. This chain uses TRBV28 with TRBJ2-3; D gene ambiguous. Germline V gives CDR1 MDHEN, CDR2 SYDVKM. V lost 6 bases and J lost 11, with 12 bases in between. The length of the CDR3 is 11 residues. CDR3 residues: CASRLTEMQYF. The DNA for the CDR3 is TGTGCCAGCAGATTGACTGAGATGCAGTATTTT.

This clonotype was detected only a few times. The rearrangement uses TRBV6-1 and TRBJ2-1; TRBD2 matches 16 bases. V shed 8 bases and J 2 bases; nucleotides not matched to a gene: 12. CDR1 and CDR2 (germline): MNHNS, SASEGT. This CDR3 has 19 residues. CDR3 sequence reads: CASGVRQGLAGGPYNEQFF. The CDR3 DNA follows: TGTGCCAGCGGGGTCCGACAGGGACTAGCGGGAGGGCCCTACAATGAGCAGTTCTTC.

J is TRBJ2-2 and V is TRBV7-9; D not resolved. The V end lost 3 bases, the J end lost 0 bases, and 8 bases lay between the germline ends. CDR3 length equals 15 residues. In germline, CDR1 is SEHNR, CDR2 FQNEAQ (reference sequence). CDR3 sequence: CASSFSGTNTGELFF. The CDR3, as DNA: TGTGCCAGCAGCTTCTCCGGAACGAACACCGGGGAGCTGTTTTTT.

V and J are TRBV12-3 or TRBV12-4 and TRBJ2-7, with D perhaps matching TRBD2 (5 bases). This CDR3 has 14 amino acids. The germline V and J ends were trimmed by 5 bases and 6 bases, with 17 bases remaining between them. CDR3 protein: CASSPEGRVGEQYF. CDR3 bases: TGTGCCAGCAGTCCGGAAGGGAGAGTCGGCGAGCAGTACTTC.

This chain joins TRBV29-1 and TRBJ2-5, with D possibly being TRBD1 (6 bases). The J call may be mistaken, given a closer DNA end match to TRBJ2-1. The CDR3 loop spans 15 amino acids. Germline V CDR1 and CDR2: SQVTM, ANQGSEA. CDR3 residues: CSVDGPGVLSNEQFF. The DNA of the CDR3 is TGCAGCGTTGACGGCCCAGGGGTACTTTCCAATGAGCAGTTCTTC.

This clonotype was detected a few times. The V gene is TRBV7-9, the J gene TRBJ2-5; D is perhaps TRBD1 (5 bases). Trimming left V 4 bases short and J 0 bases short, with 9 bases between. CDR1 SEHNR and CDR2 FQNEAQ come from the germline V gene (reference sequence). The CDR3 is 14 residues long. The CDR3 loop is CASSSDSYQETQYF. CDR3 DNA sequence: TGTGCCAGCAGCTCCGACAGTTACCAAGAGACCCAGTACTTC.

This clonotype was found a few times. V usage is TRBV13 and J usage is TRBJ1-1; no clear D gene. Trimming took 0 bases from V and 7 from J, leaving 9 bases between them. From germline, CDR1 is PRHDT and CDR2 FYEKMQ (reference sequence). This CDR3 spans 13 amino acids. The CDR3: CASSLGLAIEAFF. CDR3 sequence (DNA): TGTGCCAGCAGCTTAGGCTTGGCGATTGAAGCTTTCTTT.

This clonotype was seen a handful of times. CDR3 amino acids: CSAYSGRGYTDTQYF. DNA of the CDR3: TGCAGTGCTTATAGCGGGAGAGGTTACACAGATACGCAGTATTTT. The chain links TRBV20-1 to TRBJ2-3; TRBD2 matches 9 bases. The CDR3 runs 15 residues. Germline V gene data show CDR1 as DFQATT and CDR2 as SNEGSKA (reference sequence). Trimming cost V 5 bases and J 2 bases; bases outside gene matches: 8.

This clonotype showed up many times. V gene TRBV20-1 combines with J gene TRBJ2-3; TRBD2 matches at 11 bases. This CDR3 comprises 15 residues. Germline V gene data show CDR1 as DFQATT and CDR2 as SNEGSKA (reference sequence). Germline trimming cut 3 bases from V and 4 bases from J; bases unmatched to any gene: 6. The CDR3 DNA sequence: TGCAGTGCTAGGGGCCTAGCGGGAGGCCCAGATACGCAGTATTTT. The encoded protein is CSARGLAGGPDTQYF.

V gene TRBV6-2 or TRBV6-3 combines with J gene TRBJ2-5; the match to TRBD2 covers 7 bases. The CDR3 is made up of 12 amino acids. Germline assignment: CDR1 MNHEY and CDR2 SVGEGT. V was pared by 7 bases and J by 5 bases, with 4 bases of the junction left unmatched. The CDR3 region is CASKGEGETQYF. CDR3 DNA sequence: TGTGCCAGCAAAGGGGAGGGGGAGACCCAGTACTTC.

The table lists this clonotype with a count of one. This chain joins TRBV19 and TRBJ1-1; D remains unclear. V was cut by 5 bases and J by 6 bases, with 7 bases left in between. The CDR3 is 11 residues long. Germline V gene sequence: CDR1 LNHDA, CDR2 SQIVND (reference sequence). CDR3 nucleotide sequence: TGTGCCAGTAGTGCGTTTTCTGAAGCTTTCTTT. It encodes CASSAFSEAFF.